The next 18 T cell receptor beta chains were all read from a single sample in a study of blood T cells in healthy people across ages (dated by TCRdb to 2013 to 2016). The library relied on 5' RACE. Sequencing was performed on an Illumina HiSeq 2500. A second PCR of about 6 to 11 cycles was run with a J-beta primer mix and a sample-barcoded 5' primer. TCRdb cleaned the public reads at Q25 with fastp, built clones with MiXCR and kept in-frame beta chains. Each entry merges the rows of one CDR3 protein and shows their most common DNA and genes. The sample table records about 640,000 distinct CDR3 sequences; approximately 30% of these occur just once. The ten largest clones add up to 15% to 17% of the sample. The sample taken for sequencing was blood. The origin of the receptors is a woman older than 75 in good health.

DNA for the CDR3: TGTGCCAGCAGTGCCTCGGGGGTTCGTAACTATGGCTACACCTTC. Encoded protein: CASSASGVRNYGYTF. The chain is built from TRBV6-6 and TRBJ1-2; D may be TRBD1 (5 bases). Trimming removed 5 bases from V and 1 base from J, with 14 bases in between. CDR1 is MNHNY and CDR2 is SVGAGI in the germline V gene (reference sequence). The CDR3 sequence is 15 residues long.

Remarks on this clonotype: A much larger clone is a single base away; this may be a read error. This chain joins TRBV20-1 and TRBJ2-5, with D possibly matching TRBD1 (6 bases). The CDR3 is 13 residues long. Germline values: CDR1 DFQATT, CDR2 SNEGSKA (reference sequence). V was clipped by 5 bases and J by 1 base, with 11 bases between them. The CDR3 sequence is CSAARTVQETQYF. The CDR3 DNA reads TGCAGTGCTGCCCGGACAGTCCAAGAGACCCAGTACTTC.

This clonotype turned up a few times. V usage is TRBV19 and J usage is TRBJ1-5, with D tentatively TRBD1 (5 bases). CDR3 length: 18 amino acids. Trimming removed 3 bases from V and 3 bases from J, with 21 bases in between. Germline V gives CDR1 LNHDA, CDR2 SQIVND (reference sequence). The CDR3 coding sequence is TGTGCCAGTAGTATTAGTCGGGGACGGATCTCGCTCAATCAGCCCCAGCATTTT. Amino acids: CASSISRGRISLNQPQHF.

This clonotype was detected many times. The rearrangement links TRBV6-6 to TRBJ2-1; D is unclear. CDR3 size: 16 residues. Germline assignment: CDR1 MNHNY and CDR2 SVGAGI (reference sequence). The germline V and J ends were trimmed by 2 bases and 3 bases, with 14 bases remaining between them. The DNA of the CDR3 is TGTGCCAGCAGTTACCCAGGCCTGACCAACTACAATGAGCAGTTCTTC. Translation gives CASSYPGLTNYNEQFF.

The table lists this clonotype with many counts. The chain employs TRBV9 and TRBJ2-7; 8 positions match TRBD2. The CDR3 is made up of 16 amino acids. Germline V gene data show CDR1 as SGDLS and CDR2 as YYNGEE. Germline trimming cut 2 bases from V and 0 bases from J; bases unmatched to any gene: 7. This CDR3 is CASSVSTSGSSYEQYF. CDR3 in DNA: TGTGCCAGCAGCGTTTCTACTAGCGGAAGCTCCTACGAGCAGTACTTC.

This clonotype was observed at least ten times. J is TRBJ1-5 and V is TRBV27; no clear D gene. The CDR3 loop spans 15 amino acids. CDR1 and CDR2 from the germline V gene are MNHEY and SMNVEV (reference sequence). Trimming took 5 bases from V and 1 from J, leaving 12 bases between them. The CDR3, as DNA: TGTGCCAGCAGTCCTGAGAGGGAGAGCAATCAGCCCCAGCATTTT. This sequence encodes CASSPERESNQPQHF.

The gene calls are TRBV28 and TRBJ2-7; 8 nucleotides line up with TRBD1. CDR1 and CDR2 (germline): MDHEN, SYDVKM. The CDR3 covers 15 residues. V lost 5 bases to trimming and J lost 6 bases; unmatched junction nucleotides: 12. CDR3 nucleotide sequence: TGTGCCAGCAGTCGTTCCGGGACAGGAACTGGCGAGCAGTACTTC. It specifies CASSRSGTGTGEQYF. Together with reference TRBV28 and TRBJ2-7, the CDR3 gives the full variable domain: DVKVTQSSRYLVKRTGEKVFLECVQDMDHENMFWYRQDPGLGLRLIYFSYDVKMKEKGDIPEGYSVSREKKERFSLILESASTNQTSMYLCASSRSGTGTGEQYFGPGTRLTVT.

This clonotype has just a few counts. A much bigger clone sits one base away, suggesting this may be a read error. The CDR3: CASSLMGRADNEQYF. CDR3 sequence (DNA): TGTGCCAGCAGTTTAATGGGGAGGGCGGATAATGAGCAGTACTTC. V and J are TRBV12-3 or TRBV12-4 and TRBJ2-5; 7 nucleotides align to TRBD2. Trimming took 2 bases from V and 11 from J; bases not matched to a gene: 14. This CDR3 is built from 15 residues.

The J gene is TRBJ2-1, the V gene TRBV19, with D perhaps TRBD1 or TRBD2 (7 bases each). CDR3 length: 13 residues. Between the trimmed V and J ends, which lost 9 bases and 3 bases, there was a span of 12 bases. Germline V CDR1 and CDR2: LNHDA, SQIVND (reference sequence). The CDR3 spells CASRGGVYNEQFF. As DNA, the CDR3 is TGTGCCAGCAGGGGGGGTGTCTACAATGAGCAGTTCTTC.

This chain connects TRBV7-2 to TRBJ1-1, with a tentative D call TRBD1 (6 bases). CDR1 and CDR2 (germline): SGHTA, FQGNSA. With 1 base removed from V and 7 bases from J, the gap between germline ends came to 13 bases. This CDR3 comprises 14 residues. The chain's CDR3 is CASSLGGGRGEAFF. DNA of the CDR3: TGTGCCAGCAGCTTAGGGGGGGGCAGGGGTGAAGCTTTCTTT. The whole variable domain, filled in from reference TRBV7-2 and TRBJ1-1, reads GAGVSQSPSNKVTEKGKDVELRCDPISGHTALYWYRQSLGQGLEFLIYFQGNSAPDKSGLPSDRFSAERTGGSVSTLTIQRTQQEDSAVYLCASSLGGGRGEAFFGQGTRLTVV.

The chain couples TRBV7-3 to TRBJ2-7; perhaps D is TRBD1 or TRBD2 (7 bases each). CDR1 SGHTA and CDR2 FQGTGA come from the germline V gene. V lost 8 bases to trimming and J lost 4 bases, with 24 bases between them. The CDR3 covers 16 residues. The CDR3 sequence: CASGPTGGTEIYEQYF. CDR3 sequence (DNA): TGTGCCAGCGGCCCGACCGGGGGGACAGAGATTTACGAGCAGTACTTC.

The chain employs TRBV27 and TRBJ2-2; no definite D call. V lost 6 bases and J 3 bases, leaving 5 bases between the germline ends. CDR1 is MNHEY, CDR2 SMNVEV, per germline (reference sequence). This CDR3 region has 12 residues. The chain's CDR3 is CASSAYTGELFF. Here the CDR3 DNA reads TGTGCCAGCAGCGCGTACACCGGGGAGCTGTTTTTT.

V usage is TRBV14 and J usage is TRBJ2-5, with a tentative D call TRBD2 (7 bases). The CDR3 is 16 amino acids. In germline, CDR1 is SGHDN, CDR2 FVKESK. The ends were cut back, 4 bases at V and 3 bases at J, with 18 bases in the middle. The CDR3 nucleotides are TGTGCCAGCAGCCCTGTAGGGGGGGCAGTGGAAGAGACCCAGTACTTC. Its protein is CASSPVGGAVEETQYF. Using reference TRBV14 and TRBJ2-5 for the parts outside the CDR3, the full variable domain is EAGVTQFPSHSVIEKGQTVTLRCDPISGHDNLYWYRRVMGKEIKFLLHFVKESKQDESGMPNNRFLAERTGGTYSTLKVQPAELEDSGVYFCASSPVGGAVEETQYFGPGTRLLVL.

The J gene is TRBJ2-3, the V gene TRBV7-8; TRBD1 matches 9 bases. J lost 2 bases, V lost 5 bases, and 5 bases had no gene match. The length of the CDR3 is 15 residues. Germline assignment: CDR1 SGHVS and CDR2 FQNEAQ. The CDR3 reads CASSRDRGNTDTQYF. The CDR3 nucleotides are TGTGCCAGCAGCCGCGACAGGGGGAACACAGATACGCAGTATTTT.

In its sample, this clonotype was seen many times. This chain links TRBV7-3 with TRBJ2-1; D call uncertain. Between the trimmed V and J ends, which lost 0 bases and 9 bases, there was a span of 9 bases. Germline lookup yields CDR1 SGHTA and CDR2 FQGTGA. This CDR3 has 13 residues. Written as DNA, the CDR3 is TGTGCCAGCAGCTTAACGCTCATATCTGAGCAGTTCTTC. This encodes CASSLTLISEQFF.

This clonotype was observed at least ten times. A much larger clone lies one base from this, so it may be a read error. The chain couples TRBV7-8 to TRBJ2-7; D may be TRBD2 (6 bases). The CDR3 spans 15 residues. Trimming left V 5 bases short and J 7 bases short, with 21 bases between. From germline, CDR1 is SGHVS and CDR2 FQNEAQ. The CDR3 DNA follows: TGTGCCAGCAGCCCGGCGGGATACGAGGACAATGAGCAGTACTTC. It encodes CASSPAGYEDNEQYF.

The chain links TRBV30 to TRBJ2-7, with D hard to call. V shed 2 bases and J shed 10 bases, with 24 bases lying between them. Germline V lookup: CDR1 GTSNPN, CDR2 SVGIG (reference sequence). The CDR3 sequence is 15 residues long. In DNA, the CDR3 is TGTGCCTGGAGTCCCCGTATTGGGATGGAAGACACCCAGTACTTC. It yields the protein CAWSPRIGMEDTQYF.

This clonotype was seen ten or more times. The chain links TRBV2 to TRBJ2-7; D not certain. Germline V gene lookup returns CDR1 SNHLY and CDR2 FYNNEI. V lost 7 bases and J 6 bases, leaving 16 bases between the germline ends. The CDR3 sequence is 13 residues long. The CDR3 protein is CASKSLAASEQYF. CDR3 DNA sequence: TGTGCCAGCAAGTCCCTCGCGGCAAGCGAGCAGTACTTC.